This entry lists 6 T cell receptor beta chains sequenced from one sample in a study of T cell clonality in common variable immunodeficiency. Overall study results and limits: In common variable immunodeficiency, TCR beta chains reportedly carried fewer deletions and N-nucleotide insertions.

These TCRs are of unknown antigen specificity. Sequencing used immunoSEQ multiplex PCR; TCRdb keeps in-frame clones, though not all of them. Recorded here are around 30,000 clones, none singletons. The sample comprised peripheral blood mononuclear cells. The receptors here all came from a human donor with common variable immunodeficiency.

As for this clone: Read sequence stops 3 residues before the CDR3 end, and the germline J gene provides the missing end. V is TRBV7-3 and J is TRBJ2-5; tentatively, D is TRBD2 (6 bases). Trimming cost V 5 bases and J 4 bases, with 11 bases left between them. The CDR3 loop spans 13 amino acids. Germline V gives CDR1 SGHTA, CDR2 FQGTGA. The CDR3 bases that were read are TGTGCCAGCAGCCCGGGACTCGGAGAGACC. Amino acid sequence: CASSPGLGET. The CDR3 in full is CASSPGLGETQYF.

This clone was seen a handful of times. The CDR3 is cut off 3 residues early in the read; its end comes from the germline J gene. V usage is TRBV19 and J usage is TRBJ1-2; 9 bases are shared with TRBD1. The germline V gene encodes CDR1 LNHDA and CDR2 SQIVND (reference sequence). With 5 bases clipped from V and 7 bases from J, the junction kept 11 bases outside the gene matches. The CDR3 contains 15 residues. The part of the CDR3 DNA that was read is TGTGCCAGTAGTGAATCCGGGACAGGGCTCGCTGGC. Translation: CASSESGTGLAG. The complete CDR3 sequence is CASSESGTGLAGYTF.

This clone was observed a handful of times. Coverage ceases 3 residues before the CDR3 finishes, and the germline J gene fills in the end. The sample carries other DNA sequences with the same CDR3. This chain uses TRBV19 with TRBJ2-1; D possibly corresponds to TRBD1 (6 bases). CDR1 is LNHDA, CDR2 SQIVND, per germline (reference sequence). The length of the CDR3 is 15 residues. V lost 1 base and J 2 bases, leaving 9 bases between the germline ends. Partial CDR3 DNA: TGTGCCAGTAGTATAGCGGGACAAACCTACAATGAG. It specifies CASSIAGQTYNE. The entire CDR3 reads CASSIAGQTYNEQFF.

This clone occurred a few times. The CDR3 extends 3 residues past the end of the read, so its final part is completed from the germline J gene. The rearrangement links TRBV7-9 to TRBJ2-1; D ambiguous. The CDR3 loop spans 15 amino acids. Germline V gene sequence: CDR1 SEHNR, CDR2 FQNEAQ (reference sequence). V gave up 4 bases and J gave up 2 bases, with 12 bases separating them. The CDR3 sequence: CASSYAVAPYNEQFF. CDR3 DNA (partial): TGTGCCAGCAGCTACGCGGTGGCTCCCTACAATGAG.

This clone was seen a few times. The read ends 3 residues early relative to the CDR3; the germline J gene fills the gap. V and J are TRBV7-2 and TRBJ2-7; 7 bases align to TRBD1. V lost 1 base to trimming and J lost 5 bases; unmatched junction nucleotides: 8. This CDR3 has 15 residues. The germline gives CDR1 SGHTA, CDR2 FQGNSA. CDR3 in amino acids: CASSLGRDSYHEQYF. The sequenced CDR3 bases are TGTGCCAGCAGCTTAGGCCGGGACAGTTACCACGAG. The whole variable domain, remainder taken from reference TRBV7-2 and TRBJ2-7, is GAGVSQSPSNKVTEKGKDVELRCDPISGHTALYWYRQSLGQGLEFLIYFQGNSAPDKSGLPSDRFSAERTGGSVSTLTIQRTQQEDSAVYLCASSLGRDSYHEQYFGPGTRLTVT.

This clone was recorded many times. The read terminates 3 residues before the CDR3 end, so the remaining end is supplied by the germline J gene. The chain is built from TRBV18 and TRBJ2-7, with 8 nucleotides matching TRBD2. Trimming took 6 bases from V and 3 from J; bases not matched to a gene: 4. The germline V gene encodes CDR1 KGHSH and CDR2 LQKENI. The CDR3 covers 13 residues. The CDR3 sequence: CASSGGTSYEQYF. CDR3 DNA, as far as it was read: TGTGCCAGCTCGGGTGGGACTAGCTACGAG.